This T cell receptor beta chain was sequenced during a study of blood T cell repertoires in COVID-19. On the study more broadly: Whether acute or convalescent, the COVID-19 samples came from the United States, Italy and Spain. Sample material is recorded as cDNA or gDNA derived from T cells, B-cell-depleted T cells, or PBMCs.

Authors' methods: It was from reference gene primer amplification that nucleated cell counts were estimated. The assay was immunoSEQ multiplex PCR, and TCRdb's table has in-frame clones only and misses some. That table furnishes V, J and clone size, whereas the DNA furnished D and trimming. The table records nearly 300,000 clones, about 91% of them present only once. This CDR3 contains 13 residues. Germline V CDR1 and CDR2: LNHDA, SQIVND (reference sequence). Trimming cost V 8 bases and J 0 bases, with 10 bases left between them. Source material: peripheral blood. The chain links TRBV19 to TRBJ1-1; unclear D gene. The TCR comes from a woman aged 30 to 39 who had recovered from COVID-19. Written as DNA, the CDR3 is TGTGCCAGTTTCGGGAGGATGAACACTGAAGCTTTCTTT. It specifies CASFGRMNTEAFF.